The 6 T cell receptor beta chains below all came from one sample that was sequenced in a study of tumor and adjacent non-tumor tissue in lung cancer. The library came from three nested PCR rounds adapted from ARM-PCR protocols. TCRdb analysed the multiplex PCR reads with MiXCR anew, one entry per CDR3 protein. The sample lists 90,000 to 110,000 distinct CDR3 sequences; 60% to 65% were seen once. The template was RNA from unsorted bulk tissue. Distant lung tissue was collected more than 3 cm away from the tumor edge. The sequenced sample was distant non-tumor lung tissue. Receptors originate from a man aged 60 to 69 with non-small cell lung cancer.

In the case of this clonotype: Possible read error: a much larger clone is one base away. The chain recombines TRBV6-5 with TRBJ2-1, with no clear D. This CDR3 comprises 11 residues. Germline V gene sequence: CDR1 MNHEY, CDR2 SVGAGI. Between the trimmed V and J ends, which lost 5 bases and 8 bases, there was a span of 7 bases. In DNA form, the CDR3 reads TGTGCCAGCAGTCGGCCGGATGAGCAGTTCTTC. It codes for CASSRPDEQFF.

This clonotype was observed a handful of times. No conserved phenylalanine or tryptophan is present at the end of the CDR3, so a read error is the likely explanation. The V call is TRBV12-3 or TRBV12-4, the J call TRBJ2-1; D possibly corresponds to TRBD1 (5 bases). CDR3 length: 16 amino acids. V lost 1 base to trimming and J lost 7 bases, with 17 bases between them. The CDR3 here is CASSLVRTNQTNEQFS. In nucleotides, the CDR3 is TGTGCCAGCAGTTTAGTTAGGACAAATCAGACTAATGAGCAGTTCTCC.

This clonotype was found many times. The chain recombines TRBV7-8 with TRBJ1-3; D remains ambiguous. The germline V and J ends were trimmed by 9 bases and 9 bases, with 21 bases remaining between them. CDR1 SGHVS and CDR2 FQNEAQ come from the germline V gene. This CDR3 is 14 amino acids long. CDR3 residues: CASGSGNRPGTIYF. CDR3 DNA: TGTGCCAGTGGGAGCGGGAACCGGCCCGGCACCATATATTTT.

The V call is TRBV30, the J call TRBJ2-2; 10 nucleotides match TRBD2. With V trimmed by 0 bases and J by 6 bases, 7 bases remained unmatched. Looked up from germline, CDR1 is GTSNPN and CDR2 is SVGIG (reference sequence). The CDR3 has 16 amino acids. Written as DNA, the CDR3 is TGTGCCTGGAGTGTGACTAGCGGGCGCGGCGCCGGGGAGCTGTTTTTT. Translation gives CAWSVTSGRGAGELFF. Variable domain in full (rest from reference TRBV30 and TRBJ2-2): SQTIHQWPATLVQPVGSPLSLECTVEGTSNPNLYWYRQAAGRGLQLLFYSVGIGQISSEVPQNLSASRPQDRQFILSSKKLLLSDSGFYLCAWSVTSGRGAGELFFGEGSRLTVL.

This clonotype has only a few counts. The J gene is TRBJ2-7, the V gene TRBV4-2, with unresolved D. CDR3 size: 14 residues. From germline, CDR1 is LGHNA and CDR2 YNFKEQ. Here the CDR3 reads CVNSQDRLAGEQYF. DNA for the CDR3: TGTGTCAACAGCCAAGATCGCTTAGCTGGCGAGCAGTACTTC.

Only one count was recorded for this clonotype. The junction does not match germline at one end; this may be a read error. V is TRBV6-2 or TRBV6-3 and J is TRBJ2-5; 7 nucleotides agree with TRBD1. Germline V gene sequence: CDR1 MNHEY, CDR2 SVGEGT. The CDR3 covers 16 residues. CDR3 protein: CASRTGTEEYQEAQYF. The CDR3 coding sequence is TGTGCCAGCAGAACCGGGACAGAGGAGTACCAAGAGGCCCAGTACTTC.